This is a list of T cell receptor beta chains from one sample in a study of CD8+CD57+ T cells in acquired aplastic anemia. TCRdb itself ran the reads through MiXCR, one entry per CDR3 protein. The sample yields hundreds of thousands of distinct CDR3 sequences, under 80% seen once. Sequenced input: sorted CD4+, CD8+, or CD8+CD57+ T cells (not recorded which) from PBMCs. These receptors were obtained from a human donor in good health, serving as a control. Both conserved end residues are part of each CDR3. The D gene is left open where the match is weak. Clone size is shown for a subset of rows, as once, few, many or a class of expanded clone.

j_call v_call d_call clone_size cdr3_nt cdr3_aa
TRBJ2-3 TRBV7-2 NA NA NA CASSLEQETQYFEYF
TRBJ2-7 TRBV7-3 NA NA TGTGCCAGCAGCATGGGGTACGACCTGGACGAGCAGTACTTC CASSMGYDLDEQYF
TRBJ2-4 TRBV7-2 TRBD2 many TGTGCCAGCAGCTTAGCAGTGGGGCGGGGGGCTACCAAAAACATTCAGTACTTC CASSLAVGRGATKNIQYF
TRBJ1-4 TRBV5-1 TRBD1 NA TGCGCCAGCAGCTTTCAGACAGGGGGCGCAGGGGAAAAACTGTTTTTT CASSFQTGGAGEKLFF
TRBJ2-5 TRBV29-1 TRBD1 few TGCAGCGCCGGGACAGGGCAAGAGACCCAGTACTTC CSAGTGQETQYF
TRBJ2-7 TRBV6-5 NA few TGTGCCAGCAGTTACTCGATAAGCAACGAGCAGTACTTC CASSYSISNEQYF
TRBJ1-1 TRBV5-6 NA NA TGTGCCAGCAGCGCCGAGCGGGACAAGGTCGCTGAAGCTTTCTTT CASSAERDKVAEAFF
TRBJ1-2 TRBV13 NA NA TGTGCCAGCAGCTCGCCACAGGCCTATGGCTACACCTTC CASSSPQAYGYTF
TRBJ2-1 TRBV5-1 NA many TGCGCCAGCAGCCAACAGGGTTACAATGAGCAGTTCTTC CASSQQGYNEQFF
TRBJ2-1 TRBV7-9 TRBD2 few TGTGCCAGCAGCTTAATCGGGGGGGAAGTAGGCAATGAGCAGTTCTTC CASSLIGGEVGNEQFF
TRBJ1-5 TRBV5-1 NA many TGCGCCAGCAGCTTGGCCGGGGGGTCTAGCAATCAGCCCCAGCATTTT CASSLAGGSSNQPQHF
TRBJ1-2 TRBV2 TRBD1 NA TGTGCCAGCAGTGAGGACAGGATGGGAGGCTACACCTTC CASSEDRMGGYTF
TRBJ2-5 TRBV12-3/TRBV12-4 TRBD1 NA TGTGCCAGCAGTTATGGAGGACAGGGCGGGATAGAGACCCAGTACTTC CASSYGGQGGIETQYF
TRBJ2-1 TRBV7-3 TRBD2 few TGTGCCAGCAGGGAAGCGGGGGCTTACAATGAGCAGTTCTTC CASREAGAYNEQFF
TRBJ1-1 TRBV30 TRBD1 few TGTGCCTGGATAGATGGACAGCGTCGTTGGGACTGGACAGGTGAAGCTTTCTTT CAWIDGQRRWDWTGEAFF
TRBJ1-1 TRBV7-2 NA NA TGTGCCAGCAGTGCCCACTCGGGGGGGGGGGCTGACGATTTCTTT CASSAHSGGGADDFF
TRBJ1-4 TRBV9 NA many TGTGCCAGCAGCGGGGGGTTGCAGACTAATGAAAAACTGTTTTTT CASSGGLQTNEKLFF
TRBJ1-1 TRBV7-3 TRBD1 NA TGTGCCAGCAGCCGGACAGGGAACGTAGAAGTTTTCTTT CASSRTGNVEVFF
TRBJ2-7 TRBV7-2 TRBD1 few TGTGCCAGCAGCGCGGGACAGGTTTTGGAGCAGTACTTC CASSAGQVLEQYF
TRBJ1-1 TRBV5-8 NA many TGTGCCAGCAGCTTGAATCATCAGGGTCGTAGGGTTTACACTGAAGCTTTCTTT CASSLNHQGRRVYTEAFF
TRBJ2-3 TRBV5-1 NA many TGCGCCAGCAGACCCGAACCTCCAGATACGCAGTATTTT CASRPEPPDTQYF
TRBJ2-5 TRBV19 NA NA TGTGCCAGTAAAGAGGAGGGCGGGGAGACCCAGTACTTC CASKEEGGETQYF
TRBJ1-2 TRBV7-2 NA NA NA CASSLNSYEQYFGF
TRBJ2-1 TRBV15 TRBD2 NA TGTGCCACCAGCAGAGATCTCCAAAGCGGGGGGGCGCCGAATGAGCAGTTCTTC CATSRDLQSGGAPNEQFF
TRBJ2-1 TRBV11-2 NA NA TGTGCCAGCAGCTCTTCCCAGGCACGGGTTACCTACAATGAGCAGTTCTTC CASSSSQARVTYNEQFF
TRBJ1-1 TRBV7-8 TRBD1 many TGTGCCAGCAGCCGGGGGACAGCCCGAGGCACTGAAGCTTTCTTT CASSRGTARGTEAFF
TRBJ2-7 TRBV7-8 NA NA TGTGCCAGCAGCTTAGTCGGCGCCGGGGATACGCAGTATCAGTACTTC CASSLVGAGDTQYQYF
TRBJ2-4 TRBV7-2 TRBD2 NA TGTGCCAGCAGCATCCGGGGGGTACAGTACTTC CASSIRGVQYF
TRBJ1-2 TRBV29-1 TRBD1 NA TGCAGCGTTGGGACAGGGTGGGGCTACACCTTC CSVGTGWGYTF
TRBJ1-3 TRBV18 NA NA TGTGCCAGCTCACTCGGGTCTCCTGGAAACACCATATATTTT CASSLGSPGNTIYF
TRBJ2-3 TRBV20-1 TRBD2 NA TGCAGTGCTCCTAGCGGGGGCGCAGATACGCAGTATTTT CSAPSGGADTQYF
TRBJ2-7 TRBV7-3 NA NA TGTGCCAGCAGCTACCGAGGGGGGGCCACGAGGGAGCAGTACTTC CASSYRGGATREQYF